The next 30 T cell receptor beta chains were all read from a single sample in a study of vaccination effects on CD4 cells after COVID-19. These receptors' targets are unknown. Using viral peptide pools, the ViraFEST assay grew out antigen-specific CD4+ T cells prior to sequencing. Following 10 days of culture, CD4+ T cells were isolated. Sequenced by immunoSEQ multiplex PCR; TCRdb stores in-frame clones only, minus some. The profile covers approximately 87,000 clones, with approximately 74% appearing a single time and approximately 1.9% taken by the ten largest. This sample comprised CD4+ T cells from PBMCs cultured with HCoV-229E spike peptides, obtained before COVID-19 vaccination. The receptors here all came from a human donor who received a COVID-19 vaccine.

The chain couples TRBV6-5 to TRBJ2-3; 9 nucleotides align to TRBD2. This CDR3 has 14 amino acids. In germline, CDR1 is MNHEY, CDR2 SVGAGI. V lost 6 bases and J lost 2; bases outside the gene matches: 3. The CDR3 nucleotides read TGTGCCAGCAGGCTAGCGGGGAACACAGATACGCAGTATTTT. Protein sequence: CASRLAGNTDTQYF.

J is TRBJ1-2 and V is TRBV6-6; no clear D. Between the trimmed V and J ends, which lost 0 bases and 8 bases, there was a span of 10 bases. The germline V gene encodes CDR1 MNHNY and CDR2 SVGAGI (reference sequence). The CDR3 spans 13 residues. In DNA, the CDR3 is TGTGCCAGCAGTTACTCTCAAGGCGGAGGCTACACCTTC. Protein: CASSYSQGGGYTF.

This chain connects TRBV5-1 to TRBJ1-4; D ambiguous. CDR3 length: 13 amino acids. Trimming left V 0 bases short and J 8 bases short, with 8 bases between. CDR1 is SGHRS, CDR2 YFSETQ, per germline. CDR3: CASSLGTEEKLFF. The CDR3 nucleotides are TGCGCCAGCAGCTTGGGCACGGAAGAAAAACTGTTTTTT.

CDR3 sequence: CASSLPPTLGGYTF. The CDR3 DNA sequence: TGTGCCAGCTCACTTCCCCCCACTCTCGGCGGCTACACCTTC. This chain joins TRBV18 and TRBJ1-2; no clear D gene. The germline V and J ends were trimmed by 4 bases and 8 bases, with 17 bases remaining between them. This CDR3 region has 14 residues. Germline V gives CDR1 KGHSH, CDR2 LQKENI.

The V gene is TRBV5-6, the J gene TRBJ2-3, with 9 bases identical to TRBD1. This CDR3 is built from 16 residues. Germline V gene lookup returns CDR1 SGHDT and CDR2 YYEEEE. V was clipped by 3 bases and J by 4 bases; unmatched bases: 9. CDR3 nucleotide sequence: TGTGCCAGCAGCTCGTTTCGGACAGGGGCATCAGATACGCAGTATTTT. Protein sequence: CASSSFRTGASDTQYF.

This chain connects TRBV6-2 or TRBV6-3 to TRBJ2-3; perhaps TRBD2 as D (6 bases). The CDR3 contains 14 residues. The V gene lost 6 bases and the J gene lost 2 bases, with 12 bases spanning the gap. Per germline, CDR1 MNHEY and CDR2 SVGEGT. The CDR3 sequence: CASSLRGLTDTQYF. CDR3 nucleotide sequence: TGTGCCAGCAGCCTGAGGGGACTCACAGATACGCAGTATTTT.

The CDR3 DNA reads TGTGCCAGCAGCCAAGTCTTCCTAGGGCTCCGGGACCTAAAATGGTCTCAGCCCCAGCATTTT. It specifies CASSQVFLGLRDLKWSQPQHF. The chain links TRBV14 to TRBJ1-5; D may be TRBD1 (5 bases). Germline-derived CDR1 and CDR2 are SGHDN and FVKESK. V gave up 1 base and J gave up 6 bases, with 31 bases separating them. The CDR3 sequence is 21 residues long.

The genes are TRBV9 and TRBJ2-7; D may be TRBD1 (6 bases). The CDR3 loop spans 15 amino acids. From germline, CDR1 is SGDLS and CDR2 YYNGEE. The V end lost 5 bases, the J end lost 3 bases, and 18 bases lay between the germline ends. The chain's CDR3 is CASSADRPLFYEQYV. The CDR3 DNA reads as TGTGCCAGCAGTGCGGACAGACCACTCTTCTACGAGCAGTACGTC.

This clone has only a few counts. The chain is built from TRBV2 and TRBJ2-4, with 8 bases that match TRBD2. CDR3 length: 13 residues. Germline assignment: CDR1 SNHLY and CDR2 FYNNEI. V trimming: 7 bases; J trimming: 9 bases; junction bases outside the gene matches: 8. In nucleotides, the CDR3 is TGTGCCAGCACCACGGGGGGGGAGGGCATTCAGTACTTC. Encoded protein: CASTTGGEGIQYF. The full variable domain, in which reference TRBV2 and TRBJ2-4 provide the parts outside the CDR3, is EPEVTQTPSHQVTQMGQEVILRCVPISNHLYFYWYRQILGQKVEFLVSFYNNEISEKSEIFDDQFSVERPDGSNFTLKIRSTKLEDSAMYFCASTTGGEGIQYFGAGTRLSVL.

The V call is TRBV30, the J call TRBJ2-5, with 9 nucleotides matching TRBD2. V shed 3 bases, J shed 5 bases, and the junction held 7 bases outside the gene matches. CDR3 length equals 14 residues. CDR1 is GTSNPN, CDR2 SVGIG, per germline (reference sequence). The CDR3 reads CAWSVLRGGETQYF. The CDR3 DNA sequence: TGTGCCTGGAGCGTCTTGCGGGGGGGGGAGACCCAGTACTTC.

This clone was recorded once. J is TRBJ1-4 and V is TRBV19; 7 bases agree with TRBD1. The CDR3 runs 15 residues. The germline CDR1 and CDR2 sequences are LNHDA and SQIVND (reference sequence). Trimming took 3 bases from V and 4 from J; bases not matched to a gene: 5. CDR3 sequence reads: CASSIWDSFNEKLFF. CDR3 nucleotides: TGTGCCAGTAGTATTTGGGACAGCTTTAATGAAAAACTGTTTTTT. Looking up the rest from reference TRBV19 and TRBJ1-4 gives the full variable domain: DGGITQSPKYLFRKEGQNVTLSCEQNLNHDAMYWYRQDPGQGLRLIYYSQIVNDFQKGDIAEGYSVSREKKESFPLTVTSAQKNPTAFYLCASSIWDSFNEKLFFGSGTQLSVL.

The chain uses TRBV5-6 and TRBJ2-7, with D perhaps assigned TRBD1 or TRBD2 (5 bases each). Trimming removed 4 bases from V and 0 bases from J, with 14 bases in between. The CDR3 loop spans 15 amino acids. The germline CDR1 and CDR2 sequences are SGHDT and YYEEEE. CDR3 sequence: CASSLRDGVSYEQYV. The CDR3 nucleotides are TGTGCCAGCAGCCTACGGGACGGCGTCTCCTACGAGCAGTACGTC.

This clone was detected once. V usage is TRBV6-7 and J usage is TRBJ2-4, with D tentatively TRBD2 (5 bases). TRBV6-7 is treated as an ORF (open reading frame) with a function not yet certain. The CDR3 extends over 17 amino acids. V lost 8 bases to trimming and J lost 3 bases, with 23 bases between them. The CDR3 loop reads CASSTAADREYKNIQYF. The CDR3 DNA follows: TGTGCCAGCTCCACCGCGGCTGACCGGGAATACAAAAACATTCAGTACTTC.

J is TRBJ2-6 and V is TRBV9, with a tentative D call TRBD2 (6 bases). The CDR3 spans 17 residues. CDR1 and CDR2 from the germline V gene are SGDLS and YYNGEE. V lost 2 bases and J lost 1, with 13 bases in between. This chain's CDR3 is CASSVSGLLSGANVLTF. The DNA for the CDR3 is TGTGCCAGCAGCGTCTCGGGACTTCTGTCTGGGGCCAACGTCCTGACTTTC. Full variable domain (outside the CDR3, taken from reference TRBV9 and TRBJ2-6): DSGVTQTPKHLITATGQRVTLRCSPRSGDLSVYWYQQSLDQGLQFLIQYYNGEERAKGNILERFSAQQFPDLHSELNLSSLELGDSALYFCASSVSGLLSGANVLTFGAGSRLTVL.

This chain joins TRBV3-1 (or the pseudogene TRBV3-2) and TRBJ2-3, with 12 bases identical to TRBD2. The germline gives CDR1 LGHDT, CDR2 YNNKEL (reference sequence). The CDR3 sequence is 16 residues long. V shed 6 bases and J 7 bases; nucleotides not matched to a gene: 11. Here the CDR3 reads CASRRTSGGSFNTQYF. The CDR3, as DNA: TGTGCCAGCAGACGAACTAGCGGGGGGTCGTTTAATACGCAGTATTTT.

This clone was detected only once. CDR3 coding DNA: TGTGCCAGCAGTTACCAGGGACTAGGAGCAGATACGCAGTATTTT. It encodes CASSYQGLGADTQYF. V is TRBV6-5 and J is TRBJ2-3; 8 nucleotides line up with TRBD2. With V trimmed by 2 bases and J by 4 bases, 5 bases remained unmatched. The germline V gene has CDR1 MNHEY and CDR2 SVGAGI. This CDR3 has 15 residues.

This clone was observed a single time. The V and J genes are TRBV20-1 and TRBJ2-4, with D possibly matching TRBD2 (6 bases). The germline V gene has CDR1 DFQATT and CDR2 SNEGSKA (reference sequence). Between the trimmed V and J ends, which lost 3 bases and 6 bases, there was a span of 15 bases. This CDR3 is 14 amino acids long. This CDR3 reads CSASLPLGGNIQYF. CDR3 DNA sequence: TGCAGTGCTAGTCTACCCCTGGGAGGAAACATTCAGTACTTC.

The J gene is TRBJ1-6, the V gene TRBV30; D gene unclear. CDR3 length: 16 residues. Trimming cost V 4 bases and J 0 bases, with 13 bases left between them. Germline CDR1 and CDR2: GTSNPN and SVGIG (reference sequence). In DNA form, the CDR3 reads TGTGCCTGGAATCCCTACAGAAGCTCCTATAATTCACCCCTCCACTTT. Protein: CAWNPYRSSYNSPLHF.

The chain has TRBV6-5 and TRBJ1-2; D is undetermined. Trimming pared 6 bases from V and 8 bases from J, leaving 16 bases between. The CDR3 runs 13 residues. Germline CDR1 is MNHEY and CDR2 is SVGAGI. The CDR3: CASRHDGPRGYTF. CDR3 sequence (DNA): TGTGCCAGCAGACACGACGGCCCCAGGGGCTACACCTTC.

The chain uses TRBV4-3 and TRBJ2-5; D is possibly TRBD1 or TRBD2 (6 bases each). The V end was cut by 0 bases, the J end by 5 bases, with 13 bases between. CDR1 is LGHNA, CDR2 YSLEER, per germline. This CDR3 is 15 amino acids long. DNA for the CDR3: TGCGCCAGCAGCCAAGACTCGGGGGCCCGGGAGACCCAGTACTTC. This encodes CASSQDSGARETQYF.

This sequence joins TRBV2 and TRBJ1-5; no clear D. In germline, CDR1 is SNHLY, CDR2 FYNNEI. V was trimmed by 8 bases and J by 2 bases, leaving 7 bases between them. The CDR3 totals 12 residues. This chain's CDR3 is CASCGGNQPQHF. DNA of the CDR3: TGTGCCAGCTGTGGTGGCAATCAGCCCCAGCATTTT.

CDR3 nucleotide sequence: TGTGCCAGCTCACACTCGAGGGGGGTAAACACTGAAGCTTTCTTT. Translation gives CASSHSRGVNTEAFF. The gene calls are TRBV18 and TRBJ1-1, with a possible D match to TRBD1 (6 bases). Trimming took off 4 bases at V and 2 bases at J, with 14 bases between the two ends. The CDR3 length is 15 residues. Germline V CDR1 and CDR2: KGHSH, LQKENI.

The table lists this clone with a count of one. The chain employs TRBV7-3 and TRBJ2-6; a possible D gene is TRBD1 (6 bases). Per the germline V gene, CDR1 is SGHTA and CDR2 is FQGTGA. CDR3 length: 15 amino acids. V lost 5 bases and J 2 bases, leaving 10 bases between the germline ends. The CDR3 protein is CASSPQGTGANVLTF. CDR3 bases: TGTGCCAGCAGCCCACAGGGAACTGGGGCCAACGTCCTGACTTTC.

For the CDR3, the DNA is TGCGCCAGCAGTGAGTCGAGACTAGCGGGGAGGCTTGGCACAGATACGCAGTATTTT. This codes for CASSESRLAGRLGTDTQYF. The chain recombines TRBV10-1 with TRBJ2-3; 11 nucleotides agree with TRBD2. Germline V CDR1 and CDR2: WNHNN, SYGVQD (reference sequence). This CDR3 comprises 19 residues. Trimming cost V 0 bases and J 1 base; bases outside gene matches: 9.

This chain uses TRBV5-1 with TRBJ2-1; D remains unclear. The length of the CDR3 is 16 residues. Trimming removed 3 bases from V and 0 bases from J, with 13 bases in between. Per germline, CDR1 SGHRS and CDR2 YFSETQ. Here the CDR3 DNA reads TGCGCCAGCAGCTACGGTGGGCAGAGCTCCTACAATGAGCAGTTCTTC. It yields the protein CASSYGGQSSYNEQFF.

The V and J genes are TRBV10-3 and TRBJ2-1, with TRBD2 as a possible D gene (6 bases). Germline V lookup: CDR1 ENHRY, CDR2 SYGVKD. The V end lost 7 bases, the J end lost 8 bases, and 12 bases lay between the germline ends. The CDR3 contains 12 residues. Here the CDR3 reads CAITGTGDEQFF. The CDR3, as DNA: TGTGCCATCACCGGGACGGGGGATGAGCAGTTCTTC.

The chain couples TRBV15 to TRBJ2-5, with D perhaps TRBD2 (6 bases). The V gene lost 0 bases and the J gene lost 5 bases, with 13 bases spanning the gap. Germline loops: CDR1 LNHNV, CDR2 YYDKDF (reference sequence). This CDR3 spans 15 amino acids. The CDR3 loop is CATSRDYEGRETQYF. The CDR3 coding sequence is TGTGCCACCAGCAGAGATTATGAGGGGAGGGAGACCCAGTACTTC.

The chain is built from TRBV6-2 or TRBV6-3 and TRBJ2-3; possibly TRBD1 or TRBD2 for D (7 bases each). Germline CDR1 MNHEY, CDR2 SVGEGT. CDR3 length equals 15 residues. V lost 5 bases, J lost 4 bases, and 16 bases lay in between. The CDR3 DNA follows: TGTGCCAGCAGTGCAGGGGGAGGGAGCCCAGATACGCAGTATTTT. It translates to CASSAGGGSPDTQYF.

CDR3 protein: CVGLSQDTQYF. DNA of the CDR3: TGCGTCGGACTTTCTCAGGATACGCAGTATTTT. The gene calls are TRBV20-1 and TRBJ2-3, with a weak D call TRBD2 (5 bases). CDR1 is DFQATT and CDR2 is SNEGSKA in the germline V gene (reference sequence). The CDR3 is made up of 11 amino acids.

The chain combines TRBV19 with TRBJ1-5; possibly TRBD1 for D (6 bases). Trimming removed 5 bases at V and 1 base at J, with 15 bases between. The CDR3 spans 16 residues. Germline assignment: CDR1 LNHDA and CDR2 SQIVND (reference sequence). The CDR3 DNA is TGTGCCAGTAGTCTTAACAGGGTTCCAAGCAATCAGCCCCAGCATTTT. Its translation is CASSLNRVPSNQPQHF.